This is a list of T cell receptor beta chains from one sample in a study of blood T cells in healthy people across ages. One entry per CDR3 protein results from TCRdb running MiXCR on the 5' RACE reads. The data hold 1.5 million to 1.9 million distinct CDR3 sequences, with 35% to 45% observed a single time. The sample was blood. The receptors stem from a woman under 30 in good health. CDR3s include the opening cysteine and the closing phenylalanine or tryptophan. A D gene is named only where the DNA matches it firmly. Some rows have no size entry. The others give once, few or many, or a class for an expanded clone.

V gene,clone size,CDR3 length,D gene,J gene,CDR3 protein,CDR3 DNA
TRBV5-5,-,13,-,TRBJ2-7,CASSFSRHYEQYF,TGTGCCAGCAGCTTCTCCAGACACTACGAGCAGTACTTC
TRBV5-5,-,16,-,TRBJ2-7,CASTLRGGGASYEQYF,TGTGCCAGCACCTTACGGGGAGGGGGCGCCTCCTACGAGCAGTACTTC
TRBV29-1,few,11,-,TRBJ1-1,CSVRGEYEAFF,TGCAGCGTAAGGGGCGAATATGAAGCTTTCTTT
TRBV4-1,-,16,-,TRBJ2-1,CASSQDMRPTYNEQFF,TGCGCCAGCAGCCAAGATATGCGTCCCACCTACAATGAGCAGTTCTTC
TRBV7-9,-,12,-,TRBJ2-1,CASSPQRGEQFF,TGTGCCAGCAGCCCCCAAAGGGGTGAGCAGTTCTTC
TRBV27,few,15,-,TRBJ2-1,CASSLWQAPGNEQFF,TGTGCCAGCAGTTTATGGCAGGCACCGGGCAATGAGCAGTTCTTC
TRBV20-1,-,12,-,TRBJ2-5,CSAPTEQETQYF,TGCAGTGCTCCCACAGAACAAGAGACCCAGTACTTC
TRBV27,many,19,TRBD2,TRBJ2-1,CASSFLAGVTPLPYNEQFF,TGTGCCAGCAGTTTTTTAGCGGGGGTAACCCCATTACCCTACAATGAGCAGTTCTTC
TRBV5-4,-,11,-,TRBJ1-2,CASSYDAGYTF,TGTGCCAGCAGCTACGACGCGGGCTACACCTTC
TRBV2,-,13,-,TRBJ1-1,CASSEVRPTEAFF,TGTGCCAGCAGTGAAGTTCGACCCACTGAAGCTTTCTTT
TRBV10-3,few,15,-,TRBJ1-4,CAISGETGGNEKLFF,TGTGCCATCAGTGGAGAGACGGGGGGAAATGAAAAACTGTTTTTT
TRBV20-1,-,14,TRBD1,TRBJ1-3,CSASTGGTGNTIYF,TGCAGTGCTAGCACAGGGGGAACTGGAAACACCATATATTTT
TRBV29-1,few,16,TRBD1,TRBJ1-5,CSVKDRGPWTRQPQHF,TGCAGCGTTAAAGACAGGGGGCCATGGACGAGACAGCCCCAGCATTTT
TRBV24-1,-,14,TRBD2,TRBJ2-1,CATSDGLAGNEQFF,TGTGCCACCAGTGATGGACTAGCGGGCAATGAGCAGTTCTTC
TRBV27,few,14,-,TRBJ2-2,CASSLSFGFGELFF,TGTGCCAGCAGTTTATCCTTCGGATTTGGGGAGCTGTTTTTT
TRBV4-1,-,15,-,TRBJ2-5,CASSQVGGDRGEQYF,TGCGCCAGCAGCCAAGTGGGGGGCGACAGAGGAGAGCAGTACTTC
TRBV4-3,-,15,-,TRBJ2-1,CASSHLHRENNEQFF,TGCGCCAGCAGCCACCTGCACCGGGAGAACAATGAGCAGTTCTTC
TRBV7-9,few,16,-,TRBJ1-1,CASTKPIDSLNTEAFF,TGTGCCAGCACCAAGCCCATCGACAGCTTGAACACTGAAGCTTTCTTT
TRBV6-5,once,14,TRBD1,TRBJ1-1,CASRTDRGLAEAFF,TGTGCCAGCAGAACAGACAGGGGGCTCGCTGAAGCTTTCTTT
TRBV12-3/TRBV12-4,few,11,-,TRBJ2-1,CASSRQLKQFF,TGTGCCAGCAGCCGACAGCTCAAGCAGTTCTTC
TRBV29-1,few,16,TRBD2,TRBJ2-1,CSVEGTSGGAYNEQFF,TGCAGCGTTGAAGGGACTAGCGGGGGGGCCTACAATGAGCAGTTCTTC
TRBV5-1,-,14,-,TRBJ2-7,CASSDESQSYEQYF,TGCGCCAGCAGTGACGAAAGCCAATCCTACGAGCAGTACTTC
TRBV29-1,-,15,-,TRBJ1-4,CSVEETTTDGGGLFF,TGCAGCGTTGAAGAGACAACTACGGACGGGGGGGGACTGTTTTTT
TRBV6-2/TRBV6-3,-,15,-,TRBJ2-3,CASSYDGGRVYTQYF,TGTGCCAGCAGTTACGACGGGGGACGTGTCTATACGCAGTATTTT
TRBV6-5,few,12,-,TRBJ2-7,CASGLRGYEQYF,TGTGCCAGCGGACTTAGGGGCTACGAGCAGTACTTC
TRBV2,-,15,-,TRBJ1-4,CASKRLESANEKLFF,TGTGCCAGCAAGCGTCTGGAAAGTGCTAATGAAAAACTGTTTTTT
TRBV5-1,few,14,TRBD1,TRBJ1-5,CASSAGTGDQPQHF,TGCGCCAGCAGCGCCGGGACAGGAGATCAGCCCCAGCATTTT
TRBV11-2,many,15,-,TRBJ2-3,CASSLAVGSTDTQYF,TGTGCCAGCAGCTTAGCGGTCGGGAGCACAGATACGCAGTATTTT
TRBV6-5,once,15,-,TRBJ1-1,CASSYSDVMNTEAFF,TGTGCCAGCAGTTACTCGGACGTGATGAACACTGAAGCTTTCTTT
TRBV20-1,-,14,-,TRBJ2-7,CSAPDFPSYNEQYF,TGCAGTGCTCCAGATTTTCCCTCCTACAATGAGCAGTACTTC
TRBV29-1,few,14,-,TRBJ2-3,CSVDAGLHTDTQYF,TGCAGCGTTGATGCGGGTCTCCACACAGATACGCAGTATTTT
TRBV29-1,once,16,TRBD1,TRBJ2-1,CSVLPGQMRSYNEQFF,TGCAGCGTCCTCCCGGGACAGATGCGCTCCTACAATGAGCAGTTCTTC
TRBV20-1,few,14,TRBD1,TRBJ2-7,CSVRQGGKSYEQYF,TGCAGTGTTAGACAGGGGGGAAAATCCTACGAGCAGTACTTC
TRBV27,many,13,-,TRBJ2-6,CASRRAGANVLTF,TGTGCCAGCAGACGGGCTGGGGCCAACGTCCTGACTTTC
TRBV20-1,few,13,-,TRBJ1-2,CSARDSYRLGYTF,TGCAGTGCTAGAGATAGTTACAGGCTCGGCTACACCTTC
TRBV27,few,12,-,TRBJ2-1,CASSLTNSEQFF,TGTGCCAGCAGTTTAACCAACAGTGAGCAGTTCTTC
TRBV27,-,12,-,TRBJ2-2,CASSSRQGGLFF,TGTGCCAGCAGTTCCCGCCAGGGCGGGCTGTTTTTT
TRBV3-1,-,15,-,TRBJ1-6,CASSPEGWQNSPLHF,TGTGCCAGCAGCCCCGAGGGGTGGCAAAATTCACCCCTCCACTTT
TRBV7-2,few,16,-,TRBJ1-2,CASSPPRGSSNYGYTF,TGTGCCAGCAGCCCTCCCCGGGGAAGCTCTAACTATGGCTACACCTTC
TRBV29-1,-,14,-,TRBJ2-1,CSVEAGRISNEQFF,TGCAGCGTTGAAGCGGGACGGATATCCAATGAGCAGTTCTTC
TRBV12-3/TRBV12-4,-,14,TRBD2,TRBJ2-5,CASSVGLTQETQYF,TGTGCCAGCAGTGTGGGACTAACCCAAGAGACCCAGTACTTC
TRBV25-1,-,16,-,TRBJ2-3,CASSGRGSISTDTQYF,TGTGCCAGCAGTGGGCGCGGTTCTATTAGCACAGATACGCAGTATTTT
TRBV4-3,few,15,-,TRBJ1-2,CASSQEGARRDGYTF,TGCGCCAGCAGCCAAGAAGGCGCCCGCCGGGATGGCTACACCTTC
TRBV7-2,-,15,TRBD2,TRBJ2-3,CASSPWGSGVDTRYF,TGTGCCAGCAGCCCCTGGGGTAGCGGGGTGGATACGCGGTATTTT
TRBV19,few,15,TRBD1,TRBJ2-3,CASSRGTGRTDTQYF,TGTGCCAGTAGTAGGGGGACAGGAAGGACAGATACGCAGTATTTT
TRBV4-3,few,13,-,TRBJ1-5,CASSQENRGPMHF,TGCGCCAGCAGCCAAGAAAACCGGGGACCCATGCATTTT
TRBV7-2,-,16,TRBD2,TRBJ2-3,CASSAIWRGGTDTQYF,TGTGCCAGCAGCGCCATTTGGCGGGGGGGCACAGATACGCAGTATTTT
TRBV5-1,-,15,-,TRBJ2-3,CASSFFGVPSDTQYF,TGCGCCAGCAGCTTTTTCGGGGTTCCATCAGATACGCAGTATTTT
TRBV12-3/TRBV12-4,-,13,-,TRBJ1-2,CASSFTTNYGYTF,TGTGCCAGCAGTTTTACTACTAACTATGGCTACACCTTC
TRBV3-1,-,16,TRBD2,TRBJ2-5,CASSQGGTSGSYEQHF,TGTGCCAGCAGCCAAGGGGGGACTAGCGGCTCCTACGAGCAGCACTTC
TRBV20-1,few,19,TRBD2,TRBJ2-3,CSAPRVAGGRWLRTDTQYF,TGCAGTGCCCCCCGGGTAGCGGGAGGTAGATGGCTGCGGACAGATACGCAGTATTTT
TRBV21-1,-,15,-,TRBJ2-7,CASSFRDRGRHEQYF,TGTGCCAGCAGCTTCCGGGACAGGGGGCGACACGAGCAGTACTTC